This T cell receptor beta chain was documented in a study of cytomegalovirus exposure and HLA in healthy donors. General observations from the study: Relative to equally common others, HLA-associated TCR beta chains showed greater clonal expansion in a later analysis. In an earlier analysis, most TCR beta V segments were productive about 90% or about 30% of the time. Using the classifier, cytomegalovirus status was reportedly diagnosed with high specificity and sensitivity.

On this clone itself: Its antigen is not known.

Use of 60 Vbeta and 13 Jbeta primers characterized the PCR. Here immunoSEQ multiplex PCR was the method, and the copy in TCRdb shows in-frame clones only, minus some. This table has about 95,000 clones, roughly 82% appearing once. Germline CDR1 is MNHEY and CDR2 is SVGAGI. This CDR3 has 16 residues. Trimming removed 0 bases from V and 0 bases from J; junction bases left unmatched: 2. Healthy bone marrow donors made up the cohort. The chain joins TRBV6-5 to TRBJ1-3; TRBD1 matches at 7 bases. Material for sequencing was PBMCs. This clonotype originated in a man aged 25 to 40 in good health and CMV-seropositive. This chain's CDR3 is CASSYSTGDSGNTIYF. CDR3 bases: TGTGCCAGCAGTTACTCTACAGGGGACTCTGGAAACACCATATATTTT.